This T cell receptor beta chain was profiled in a study of Graves' ophthalmopathy and Graves' hyperthyroidism. At the level of the study: Peripheral blood sampling preceded any treatment and occurred at initial diagnosis.

Concerning this clonotype: Its antigen is unknown.

Whole-study findings and limits: For predicting ophthalmopathy progression, the model had nearly 71% sensitivity and roughly 76% specificity.

The authors amplified TCR beta CDR3 regions, and they did so from RNA transcripts for repertoire sequencing. Amplification began with first-round RT-PCR using HTBI primers, then second-round multiplex PCR was performed. A single record per CDR3 protein comes from TCRdb applying MiXCR to the multiplex PCR reads. The table shows around 660,000 distinct CDR3 sequences, with about 41% occurring only once. CAS ≥3, NOSPECS ≥4, moderate-to-severe activity and duration under 3 months marked donors with ophthalmopathy. It was from about 10 ml of fresh peripheral blood that the PBMCs came. Input material: peripheral blood. The TCR comes from an adult man with Graves' ophthalmopathy.

In DNA form, the CDR3 reads TGTGCCAGCAGTGAAGGGGGCGTAGCGAGAAATGAGCAGTTCTTC. It yields the protein CASSEGGVARNEQFF. The genes are TRBV2 and TRBJ2-1; D may be TRBD1 or TRBD2 (5 bases each). This CDR3 comprises 15 residues. The ends were cut back, 1 base at V and 7 bases at J, with 14 bases in the middle. The V gene's germline CDR1 is SNHLY and CDR2 FYNNEI.